The clone carrying this T cell receptor beta chain is a singleton in its sample. Its target is not known. The record originates from a study of cytomegalovirus exposure and HLA in healthy donors. Regarding the study as a whole: Confirmation in vitro established that three CMV-associated chains were specific for CMV antigens.

TCRdb's table, derived via immunoSEQ multiplex PCR, lists solely in-frame clones and lacks some. The table has under 300,000 clones, around 89% seen once. The V and J ends lost 1 base and 5 bases, in that order; junction bases with no gene match: 18. Germline lookup yields CDR1 SGHVS and CDR2 FQNEAQ. This CDR3 has 19 residues. The receptor comes from a young woman in good health and CMV-seronegative. V is TRBV7-8 and J is TRBJ2-3; TRBD2 agrees at 7 bases. The sample consisted of PBMCs. The CDR3 loop is CASSLGIPRGSGAIDTQYF. Written as DNA, the CDR3 is TGTGCCAGCAGCTTAGGAATTCCCCGGGGCAGCGGGGCTATAGATACGCAGTATTTT.